This TCR beta chain was documented in a study of cytomegalovirus exposure and HLA in healthy donors. Assay used: immunoSEQ multiplex PCR; TCRdb lists only in-frame clones, some missing. The sample holds 120,000 to 150,000 clones, roughly 89% seen once. Sequenced: PBMCs. This TCR derives from a man in his late teens or twenties in good health and CMV-seropositive.

CDR3 residues: CSVGQDFYEQYF. As DNA, the CDR3 is TGCAGCGTTGGTCAGGACTTCTACGAGCAGTACTTC. This chain joins TRBV29-1 and TRBJ2-7; tentative D call: TRBD2 (5 bases). Germline V gene lookup returns CDR1 SQVTM and CDR2 ANQGSEA. V lost 4 bases and J lost 3, with 10 bases in between. The CDR3 runs 12 residues.